This T cell receptor beta chain was identified in a study of immune evolution from preneoplasia to lung adenocarcinoma. Study-level findings and limits: Top clone frequencies peaked in normal lung, apparently declining through invasive adenocarcinoma.

Profiling relied on immunoSEQ multiplex PCR, and the TCRdb table lists in-frame clones only, not all of them. Of roughly 2,000 clones listed, 82% were seen once; the top ten hold about 8.1%. This clone came up once. The target antigen is unknown. Germline assignment: CDR1 SGHVS and CDR2 FQNEAQ. The CDR3 length is 17 residues. Trimming took off 1 base at V and 0 bases at J, with 16 bases between the two ends. Each case's diagnosis was confirmed by two pathologists on H&E. The chain combines TRBV7-8 with TRBJ2-7, with D tentatively TRBD2 (5 bases). The clonotype was recovered from a person between 65 and 79 years old with lung adenocarcinoma. The sample consisted of FFPE adjacent normal lung tissue. The DNA of the CDR3 is TGTGCCAGCAGCTTAGGGGGAGCAGGCGGATTCTCCTACGAGCAGTACTTC. Its protein product is CASSLGGAGGFSYEQYF.